This T cell receptor (beta chain) was identified during a study of OX40 agonist ivuxolimab in advanced cancers. Study-wide background: Hepatocellular carcinoma, melanoma, renal cell or head and neck cancer occurred in dose-escalation patients.

The CDR3 extends over 11 amino acids. The germline V and J ends were trimmed by 7 bases and 4 bases, with 10 bases remaining between them. Germline V CDR1 and CDR2: SQVTM, ANQGSEA. Clones were read by immunoSEQ multiplex PCR, and TCRdb kept only the in-frame ones, dropping some. Of under 85,000 clones in the sample, around 94% were seen once. Source: CD4+ or CD8+ T cells sorted from blood, taken in a trial of the OX40 agonist ivuxolimab. This receptor was identified in an adult with an advanced solid tumor such as melanoma, head and neck, liver or kidney cancer. The rearrangement joins TRBV29-1 to TRBJ1-2; D is perhaps TRBD1 (5 bases). The CDR3 bases are TGCAGCGGGTCCGGGGCCTATGGCTACACCTTC. It yields the protein CSGSGAYGYTF. Combining the CDR3 with reference TRBV29-1 and TRBJ1-2 gives the whole variable domain SAVISQKPSRDICQRGTSLTIQCQVDSQVTMMFWYRQQPGQSLTLIATANQGSEATYESGFVIDKFPISRPNLTFSTLTVSNMSPEDSSIYLCSGSGAYGYTFGSGTRLTVV.